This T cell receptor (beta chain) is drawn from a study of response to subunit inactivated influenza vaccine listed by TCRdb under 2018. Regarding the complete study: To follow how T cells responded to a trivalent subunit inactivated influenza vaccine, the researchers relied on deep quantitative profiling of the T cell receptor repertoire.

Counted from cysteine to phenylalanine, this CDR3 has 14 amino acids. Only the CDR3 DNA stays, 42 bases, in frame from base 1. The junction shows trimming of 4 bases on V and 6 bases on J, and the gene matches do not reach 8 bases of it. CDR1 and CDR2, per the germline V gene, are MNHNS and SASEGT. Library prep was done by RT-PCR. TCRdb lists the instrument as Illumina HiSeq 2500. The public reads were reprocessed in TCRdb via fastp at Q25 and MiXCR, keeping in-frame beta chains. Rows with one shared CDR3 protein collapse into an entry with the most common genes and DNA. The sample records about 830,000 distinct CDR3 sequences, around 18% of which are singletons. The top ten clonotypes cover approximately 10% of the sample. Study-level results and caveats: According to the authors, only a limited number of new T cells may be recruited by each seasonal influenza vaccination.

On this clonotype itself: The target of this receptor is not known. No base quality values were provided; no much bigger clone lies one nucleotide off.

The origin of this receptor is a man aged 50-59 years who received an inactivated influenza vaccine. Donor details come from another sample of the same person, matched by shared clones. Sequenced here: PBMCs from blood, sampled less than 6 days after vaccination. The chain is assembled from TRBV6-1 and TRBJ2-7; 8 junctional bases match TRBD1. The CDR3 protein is CASSVQDRGVEQYF. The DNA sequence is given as TGTGCCAGCAGTGTACAAGACAGGGGTGTCGAGCAGTACTTC.